Reported below is one T cell receptor (beta chain). No antigen is known for it. Viral peptide pools were used in the ViraFEST assay to expand antigen-specific CD4+ T cells, and sequencing came afterward. Isolation of CD4+ T cells took place after about 10 days of culture. Participants received two doses of either the BNT162b2 or mRNA-1273 vaccine. Previously uninfected by SARS-CoV-2, the vaccine recipients also showed negative nucleocapsid antibodies. Half-medium changes using IL-2 medium occurred on days 3 and 7. This entry belongs to a study of vaccination effects on CD4 cells after COVID-19. The table came from immunoSEQ multiplex PCR; TCRdb's copy has only in-frame clones and leaves some out. This table holds about 81,000 clones, over 75% found once. This CDR3 contains 16 residues.

The chain couples TRBV21-1 to TRBJ2-7; no check of the table's D call, TRBD1, against the DNA was made. TRBV21-1 is a recognized pseudogene. The material was CD4+ T cells from PBMCs cultured with HCoV-OC43 spike peptides, obtained after COVID-19 vaccination. Subset denoted: HCoV-OC43 spike overlapping peptide pool stimulation. This sequence was found in a human donor who received a COVID-19 vaccine. The CDR3 loop reads CASSGGGQGVSYEQYV. The CDR3 nucleotides are TGTGCCAGCAGCGGAGGGGGACAGGGAGTCTCCTACGAGCAGTACGTC.